Below are 32 T cell receptor beta chains sequenced from a single sample in a study of shared clonotypes between healthy human individuals. This table comes from immunoSEQ multiplex PCR, and its TCRdb copy is limited to in-frame clones, with some not included. The sample consists of roughly 2.5 million clones, approximately 92% of them appearing once. Specimen: naive CD4+ T cells sorted from blood. Subset reported: CD45RA+ positively selected. The receptors derive from a man between 18 and 35 years old in good health.

V gene TRBV13 combines with J gene TRBJ2-3; 11 bases map to TRBD2. This CDR3 comprises 15 residues. J gave up 5 bases and V 2 bases, and 3 bases lay outside the gene matches. In germline, CDR1 is PRHDT, CDR2 FYEKMQ (reference sequence). The CDR3 loop reads CASSLYLAGGDTQYF. CDR3 sequence (DNA): TGTGCCAGCAGCTTATATCTAGCGGGAGGAGATACGCAGTATTTT.

The V call is TRBV5-1, the J call TRBJ2-7, with a tentative D call TRBD1 (7 bases). V was shortened by 0 bases and J by 6 bases, with 13 bases between the two germline ends. CDR1 is SGHRS, CDR2 YFSETQ, per germline. The CDR3 extends over 14 amino acids. The CDR3, as DNA: TGCGCCAGCAGCTTGGGACAGGGAGGTGGCGAGCAGTACTTC. Translated: CASSLGQGGGEQYF.

V gene TRBV10-3 combines with J gene TRBJ2-5; possible D gene TRBD1, 6 bases. The germline V gene encodes CDR1 ENHRY and CDR2 SYGVKD. The CDR3 has 14 amino acids. V was shortened by 6 bases and J by 2 bases, with 13 bases between the two germline ends. The DNA of the CDR3 is TGTGCCATCAGCATAGGACAGATACAAGAGACCCAGTACTTC. This codes for CAISIGQIQETQYF.

This clone has a single count. The CDR3: CAIKVGVTHTDTQYF. Here the CDR3 DNA reads TGTGCCATCAAGGTGGGGGTGACACACACAGATACGCAGTATTTT. The V and J genes are TRBV10-3 and TRBJ2-3, with D perhaps being TRBD1 or TRBD2 (5 bases each). Germline lookup yields CDR1 ENHRY and CDR2 SYGVKD. The CDR3 is 15 amino acids. With 7 bases removed from V and 2 bases from J, the gap between germline ends came to 16 bases.

The V and J genes are TRBV5-8 and TRBJ2-4; D not certain. Trimming removed 1 base from V and 0 bases from J, with 11 bases in between. The CDR3 covers 16 residues. From germline, CDR1 is SGHTS and CDR2 YDEGEE. The CDR3 region is CASSLSSILAKNIQYF. The CDR3 bases are TGTGCCAGCAGCTTGAGCAGCATACTAGCCAAAAACATTCAGTACTTC.

The rearrangement uses TRBV30 and TRBJ2-6, with D uncertain. V was trimmed by 5 bases and J by 1 base, leaving 9 bases between them. CDR1 GTSNPN and CDR2 SVGIG come from the germline V gene (reference sequence). CDR3 length: 14 residues. The CDR3 DNA follows: TGTGCCTGGGCTCCCGGGTCTGGGGCCAACGTCCTGACTTTC. Translating it yields CAWAPGSGANVLTF. The entire variable domain, with the rest obtained from reference TRBV30 and TRBJ2-6, is as follows: SQTIHQWPATLVQPVGSPLSLECTVEGTSNPNLYWYRQAAGRGLQLLFYSVGIGQISSEVPQNLSASRPQDRQFILSSKKLLLSDSGFYLCAWAPGSGANVLTFGAGSRLTVL.

In nucleotides, the CDR3 is TGTGCCAGCAGCATACAGGGGGCGACTGAAGCTTTCTTT. Translating gives CASSIQGATEAFF. The rearrangement uses TRBV7-9 and TRBJ1-1, with 9 bases identical to TRBD1. V trimming: 5 bases; J trimming: 5 bases; junction bases outside the gene matches: 3. The germline CDR1 and CDR2 sequences are SEHNR and FQNEAQ (reference sequence). This CDR3 comprises 13 residues. Together with reference TRBV7-9 and TRBJ1-1, the CDR3 gives the full variable domain: DTGVSQNPRHKITKRGQNVTFRCDPISEHNRLYWYRQTLGQGPEFLTYFQNEAQLEKSRLLSDRFSAERPKGSFSTLEIQRTEQGDSAMYLCASSIQGATEAFFGQGTRLTVV.

This chain connects TRBV6-6 to TRBJ1-3, with no clear D. The germline V gene encodes CDR1 MNHNY and CDR2 SVGAGI (reference sequence). The CDR3 runs to 15 residues. Trimming took off 2 bases at V and 0 bases at J, with 8 bases between the two ends. The CDR3 loop is CASSYGGSSGNTIYF. CDR3 nucleotides: TGTGCCAGCAGTTACGGCGGGAGCTCTGGAAACACCATATATTTT.

The chain links TRBV18 to TRBJ2-4; 8 nucleotides line up with TRBD1. CDR3 length equals 13 residues. Germline loops: CDR1 KGHSH, CDR2 LQKENI. V trimming: 8 bases; J trimming: 4 bases; junction bases outside the gene matches: 4. CDR3 loop: CASTGQAKNIQYF. CDR3 DNA: TGTGCCAGCACGGGACAGGCTAAAAACATTCAGTACTTC.

V and J are TRBV12-5 and TRBJ2-2; 7 bases map to TRBD2. The germline CDR1 and CDR2 sequences are LGHNT and FRNRAP. The CDR3 spans 15 residues. The V segment lost 4 bases and the J segment 7 bases; nucleotides outside the gene matches: 9. The CDR3 here is CASGSRETSFGELFF. DNA for the CDR3: TGTGCTAGTGGTTCGCGGGAGACTAGCTTCGGGGAGCTGTTTTTT.

This chain uses TRBV5-6 with TRBJ1-2; D is unclear. V lost 4 bases and J 6 bases, leaving 13 bases between the germline ends. This CDR3 is built from 13 residues. Germline V gene data show CDR1 as SGHDT and CDR2 as YYEEEE. CDR3 nucleotides: TGTGCCAGCAGCCCCGCCGAAGCAAATGGCTACACCTTC. Protein product: CASSPAEANGYTF.

The chain combines TRBV5-6 with TRBJ2-5; D not certain. V was clipped by 4 bases and J by 4 bases, with 8 bases between them. The CDR3 is 12 amino acids. CDR1 is SGHDT, CDR2 YYEEEE, per germline. The CDR3 is CASSRVRETQYF. The DNA of the CDR3 is TGTGCCAGCAGCAGGGTTAGAGAGACCCAGTACTTC.

V is TRBV7-8 and J is TRBJ2-6; D unresolved. Trimming stripped 5 bases from V and 6 bases from J, with 5 bases between. Germline assignment: CDR1 SGHVS and CDR2 FQNEAQ. This CDR3 region has 12 residues. The DNA for the CDR3 is TGTGCCAGCAGCCCTCAGGCCAACGTCCTGACTTTC. It translates to CASSPQANVLTF.

This chain uses TRBV11-2 with TRBJ2-5; either TRBD1 or TRBD2 may supply D (5 bases each). The ends were cut back, 5 bases at V and 2 bases at J, with 15 bases in the middle. Looked up from germline, CDR1 is SGHAT and CDR2 is FQNNGV. The CDR3 runs to 15 residues. CDR3 sequence reads: CASSLEGREQETQYF. CDR3 DNA: TGTGCCAGCAGCCTTGAGGGCAGGGAACAAGAGACCCAGTACTTC.

The genes are TRBV9 and TRBJ2-7, with D possibly matching TRBD2 (5 bases). V shed 6 bases and J shed 1 base, with 14 bases lying between them. The V gene's germline CDR1 is SGDLS and CDR2 YYNGEE. The CDR3 consists of 14 residues. DNA of the CDR3: TGTGCCAGCAACCCAGGAGCGGATTCCTACGAGCAGTACTTC. This gives the protein CASNPGADSYEQYF.

The chain uses TRBV14 and TRBJ2-1, with unresolved D. Germline V gene data show CDR1 as SGHDN and CDR2 as FVKESK. This CDR3 contains 13 residues. Between the trimmed V and J ends, which lost 0 bases and 8 bases, there was a span of 8 bases. The CDR3 region has the DNA TGTGCCAGCAGCCAAGAAAGGTGGGATGAGCAGTTCTTC. It yields the protein CASSQERWDEQFF.

The chain uses TRBV6-5 and TRBJ2-7; TRBD1 might be the D (5 bases). The ends were cut back, 0 bases at V and 6 bases at J, with 9 bases in the middle. The CDR3 runs 13 residues. From germline, CDR1 is MNHEY and CDR2 SVGAGI. CDR3 residues: CASSYSDQGEQYF. CDR3 sequence (DNA): TGTGCCAGCAGTTACTCGGACCAGGGCGAGCAGTACTTC.

J is TRBJ2-5 and V is TRBV30; a possible D gene is TRBD1 (5 bases). The J call is doubtful: the DNA matches TRBJ2-7 better. CDR3 length: 12 residues. Germline V lookup: CDR1 GTSNPN, CDR2 SVGIG (reference sequence). The CDR3 DNA follows: TGTGCCTGGAGTGGACAGTCCTACGAGCAGTACTTC. Protein product: CAWSGQSYEQYF.

The V call is TRBV11-1, the J call TRBJ2-7; D tentatively reads TRBD1 or TRBD2 (6 bases each). Trimming took off 3 bases at V and 2 bases at J, with 11 bases between the two ends. From germline, CDR1 is SGHAT and CDR2 FQDESV (reference sequence). This CDR3 is 14 amino acids long. The CDR3 region has the DNA TGTGCCAGCAGCTTTTCCCGGGGGCCCTACGAGCAGTACTTC. Translation: CASSFSRGPYEQYF.

The rearrangement joins TRBV6-5 to TRBJ1-5, with no clear D. This CDR3 is 14 amino acids long. The germline V and J ends were trimmed by 0 bases and 7 bases, with 10 bases remaining between them. Per the germline V gene, CDR1 is MNHEY and CDR2 is SVGAGI. The CDR3 protein is CASSYSRVTQPQHF. DNA for the CDR3: TGTGCCAGCAGTTACTCTAGGGTCACCCAGCCCCAGCATTTT.

The chain uses TRBV7-6 and TRBJ2-7; D is unresolved. The V end lost 1 base, the J end lost 2 bases, and 9 bases lay between the germline ends. The CDR3 contains 14 residues. The germline V gene encodes CDR1 SGHVS and CDR2 FNYEAQ. The DNA for the CDR3 is TGTGCCAGCAGCTTAGACCTGGAAACCTACGAGCAGTACTTC. Translating it yields CASSLDLETYEQYF.

The chain carries TRBV7-2 and TRBJ2-3, with 13 bases fitting TRBD2. The V gene end was trimmed by 8 bases and the J gene end by 6 bases; junction bases not matched to a gene: 8. CDR3 length: 15 residues. The germline gives CDR1 SGHTA, CDR2 FQGNSA. The CDR3 loop is CASRRTSGGFDTQYF. CDR3 coding DNA: TGTGCCAGCCGAAGGACTAGCGGGGGTTTTGATACGCAGTATTTT.

Remarks on this clone: Other DNA variants within this sample encode the same CDR3. This chain uses TRBV5-1 with TRBJ2-7, with no clear D. The V gene lost 0 bases and the J gene lost 3 bases, with 7 bases spanning the gap. CDR3 length equals 13 residues. From germline, CDR1 is SGHRS and CDR2 YFSETQ. The CDR3, as DNA: TGCGCCAGCAGCTTGGAAGGGCTCTACGAGCAGTACTTC. The encoded protein is CASSLEGLYEQYF.

This chain links TRBV30 with TRBJ1-5, with D hard to call. Germline V lookup: CDR1 GTSNPN, CDR2 SVGIG (reference sequence). This CDR3 comprises 16 residues. V lost 2 bases and J lost 2, with 16 bases in between. The CDR3 DNA follows: TGTGCCTGGAGTACTGGTGTAAGGATGGGCAATCAGCCCCAGCATTTT. This gives the protein CAWSTGVRMGNQPQHF. The full variable domain, with the rest looked up from reference TRBV30 and TRBJ1-5, is SQTIHQWPATLVQPVGSPLSLECTVEGTSNPNLYWYRQAAGRGLQLLFYSVGIGQISSEVPQNLSASRPQDRQFILSSKKLLLSDSGFYLCAWSTGVRMGNQPQHFGDGTRLSIL.

This chain connects TRBV10-3 to TRBJ2-7; 13 bases align to TRBD2. The CDR3 has 15 residues. Germline loops: CDR1 ENHRY, CDR2 SYGVKD. Trimming at V came to 11 bases and at J to 5 bases, leaving 12 bases not matched to a gene. CDR3 amino acids: CASPGLAGPRDEQYF. CDR3 DNA sequence: TGTGCCTCCCCGGGACTAGCGGGACCTCGGGACGAGCAGTACTTC.

The rearrangement joins TRBV5-5 to TRBJ2-7, with D perhaps matching TRBD1 (7 bases). The CDR3 is 15 amino acids. Germline V gene sequence: CDR1 SGHKS, CDR2 YYEKEE (reference sequence). Deletions cut 0 bases from V and 3 bases from J, with 13 bases between. CDR3 in amino acids: CASSLVEGQFYEQYF. CDR3 nucleotides: TGTGCCAGCAGCTTGGTGGAGGGACAGTTCTACGAGCAGTACTTC.

V and J are TRBV7-2 and TRBJ1-6; no clear D. This CDR3 contains 14 residues. CDR1 is SGHTA, CDR2 FQGNSA, per germline. V was pared by 5 bases and J by 10 bases, with 15 bases between. CDR3 sequence reads: CASSAGNQGSPLHF. CDR3 sequence (DNA): TGTGCCAGCAGCGCGGGGAATCAAGGATCACCCCTCCACTTT.

J is TRBJ2-7 and V is TRBV5-1; D perhaps matches TRBD1 (6 bases). Trimming shortened V by 3 bases and J by 0 bases, and 7 bases separated the two germline ends. CDR3 length: 13 amino acids. The V gene's germline CDR1 is SGHRS and CDR2 YFSETQ. The CDR3 is CASSWDNSYEQYF. In nucleotides, the CDR3 is TGCGCCAGCAGCTGGGACAACTCCTACGAGCAGTACTTC.

This chain joins TRBV6-4 and TRBJ2-2; 7 positions agree with TRBD2. CDR3 length: 14 amino acids. Germline lookup yields CDR1 MRHNA and CDR2 SNTAGT. With 5 bases clipped from V and 1 base from J, the junction kept 1 base outside the gene matches. CDR3 in amino acids: CASSRGENTGELFF. CDR3 DNA: TGTGCCAGCAGTCGGGGGGAGAACACCGGGGAGCTGTTTTTT.

CDR3: CASSVRQSGTGELFF. The CDR3 DNA reads TGCGCCAGCAGTGTCCGGCAGTCCGGCACCGGGGAGCTGTTTTTT. The V gene is TRBV10-1, the J gene TRBJ2-2; D remains ambiguous. This CDR3 spans 15 amino acids. Germline CDR1 and CDR2: WNHNN and SYGVQD (reference sequence). Trimming removed 4 bases from V and 4 bases from J, with 13 bases in between.

The CDR3 DNA reads as TGCGCCAGCAGCTTGGGCCGGGGAGGGGAGACCCAGTACTTC. This codes for CASSLGRGGETQYF. The chain recombines TRBV5-1 with TRBJ2-5; 7 positions match TRBD2. V lost 0 bases, J lost 5 bases, and 4 bases stayed unmatched. The CDR3 sequence is 14 residues long. CDR1 and CDR2 from the germline V gene are SGHRS and YFSETQ.

The chain couples TRBV25-1 to TRBJ1-4; 7 bases are shared with TRBD1. This CDR3 is 14 amino acids long. Germline CDR1 reads MGHDK; CDR2 reads SYGVNS. Trimming at V came to 3 bases and at J to 6 bases, leaving 4 bases not matched to a gene. The CDR3 loop reads CASSDQQGYEKLFF. CDR3 coding DNA: TGTGCCAGCAGTGATCAACAGGGGTATGAAAAACTGTTTTTT.